The 30 T cell receptor beta chains given below trace back to one sample, sequenced in a study of cytomegalovirus exposure and HLA in healthy donors. PCR amplification relied on 60 Vbeta primers (plus 13 Jbeta primers). Clones were sequenced by immunoSEQ multiplex PCR, and TCRdb holds only the in-frame ones, with some missing. The data show over 150,000 clones, with around 79% seen just once and 7% to 9% held by the top ten. Sequencing used PBMCs. These receptors came from a male donor in good health and CMV-seropositive.

The CDR3 reads CASSQDGREGYTF. CDR3 coding DNA: TGCGCCAGCAGCCAAGACGGCAGGGAAGGCTACACCTTC. V gene TRBV4-3 combines with J gene TRBJ1-2; D is perhaps TRBD1 (5 bases). The germline gives CDR1 LGHNA, CDR2 YSLEER. Trimming took 0 bases from V and 8 from J, leaving 10 bases between them. This CDR3 contains 13 residues.

In this sample, this clone turned up a few times. This chain joins TRBV18 and TRBJ1-3, with D perhaps TRBD1 (5 bases). The CDR3 is 16 amino acids. Trimming stripped 5 bases from V and 0 bases from J, with 14 bases between. Germline loops: CDR1 KGHSH, CDR2 LQKENI. CDR3 loop: CASSARGSNSGNTIYF. The CDR3 DNA follows: TGTGCCAGCTCAGCACGGGGCTCAAACTCTGGAAACACCATATATTTT.

The V and J genes are TRBV2 and TRBJ2-5; D unclear. The V gene's germline CDR1 is SNHLY and CDR2 FYNNEI. V was pared by 4 bases and J by 5 bases, with 17 bases between. CDR3 length: 15 amino acids. DNA of the CDR3: TGTGCCAGCAGTGGAGGCAGTTTCACGAGGGAGACCCAGTACTTC. It codes for CASSGGSFTRETQYF.

The V call is TRBV2, the J call TRBJ1-1; 12 positions match TRBD1. Germline V lookup: CDR1 SNHLY, CDR2 FYNNEI. Trimming at V came to 7 bases and at J to 4 bases, leaving 7 bases not matched to a gene. The CDR3 has 15 amino acids. The CDR3 DNA reads TGTGCCAGCATTAGGGACAGGGGGCGAGGCACTGAAGCTTTCTTT. It is translated as CASIRDRGRGTEAFF.

This clone appeared a single time. The rearrangement uses TRBV15 and TRBJ1-2; 7 positions agree with TRBD1. This CDR3 is built from 14 residues. The V and J ends lost 6 bases and 8 bases, in that order; junction bases with no gene match: 12. Germline CDR1 and CDR2: LNHNV and YYDKDF (reference sequence). The CDR3 protein is CATRQGHRGVGYTF. CDR3 DNA sequence: TGTGCCACCAGGCAAGGGCACAGGGGTGTCGGCTACACCTTC.

This clone was counted once. Here the CDR3 DNA reads TGTGCCAGCAGTGAGGCGGGTTGGGCAGATACGCAGTATTTT. Amino acid sequence: CASSEAGWADTQYF. The chain uses TRBV6-4 and TRBJ2-3; tentatively, D is TRBD2 (5 bases). The germline V and J ends were trimmed by 3 bases and 4 bases, with 11 bases remaining between them. CDR1 and CDR2 (germline): MRHNA, SNTAGT. The CDR3 contains 14 residues.

The rearrangement links TRBV10-3 to TRBJ1-5, with 8 positions matching TRBD1. The CDR3 runs to 15 residues. Germline V gene data show CDR1 as ENHRY and CDR2 as SYGVKD. V was pared by 3 bases and J by 1 base, with 2 bases of the junction left unmatched. The CDR3 nucleotides read TGTGCCATCAGTGATCGACAGGGGAGCAATCAGCCCCAGCATTTT. Translation gives CAISDRQGSNQPQHF.

The count of this clone is one. The chain's CDR3 is CASSPSTGGYYNEQFF. For the CDR3, the DNA is TGTGCCAGCAGTCCATCGACAGGGGGCTATTACAATGAGCAGTTCTTC. This chain uses TRBV13 with TRBJ2-1; 10 bases line up with TRBD1. CDR1 is PRHDT and CDR2 is FYEKMQ in the germline V gene (reference sequence). There are 16 residues in the CDR3. V lost 6 bases and J lost 4; bases outside the gene matches: 9.

In this sample, this clone turned up once. The chain has TRBV2 and TRBJ2-7; 8 positions match TRBD2. V trimming: 6 bases; J trimming: 2 bases; junction bases outside the gene matches: 6. Per the germline V gene, CDR1 is SNHLY and CDR2 is FYNNEI. This CDR3 comprises 14 residues. The CDR3 loop is CASSLGGETYEQYF. CDR3 DNA: TGTGCCAGCAGCCTCGGGGGGGAGACCTACGAGCAGTACTTC. Looking up the rest from reference TRBV2 and TRBJ2-7 gives the full variable domain: EPEVTQTPSHQVTQMGQEVILRCVPISNHLYFYWYRQILGQKVEFLVSFYNNEISEKSEIFDDQFSVERPDGSNFTLKIRSTKLEDSAMYFCASSLGGETYEQYFGPGTRLTVT.

V gene TRBV7-9 combines with J gene TRBJ1-2; D perhaps matches TRBD1 (5 bases). The CDR3 runs 13 residues. The germline V gene has CDR1 SEHNR and CDR2 FQNEAQ (reference sequence). Trimming removed 10 bases at V and 6 bases at J, with 18 bases between. The CDR3, as DNA: TGTGCCACCAACCACGGGGGTAGTAATGGCTACACCTTC. As protein: CATNHGGSNGYTF.

The rearrangement joins TRBV4-2 to TRBJ2-1; 8 bases agree with TRBD2. The V gene's germline CDR1 is LGHNA and CDR2 YNFKEQ. V gave up 0 bases and J gave up 10 bases; unmatched junction bases: 8. CDR3 length: 15 amino acids. CDR3 bases: TGTGCCAGCAGCCAAGAAGGGACTAGTCGGGTAGAGCAGTTCTTC. Translated, it gives CASSQEGTSRVEQFF.

The rearrangement joins TRBV9 to TRBJ1-2, with 7 bases aligning to TRBD1. The CDR3 runs to 15 residues. V lost 3 bases, J lost 10 bases, and 15 bases stayed unmatched. Germline-derived CDR1 and CDR2 are SGDLS and YYNGEE. CDR3 bases: TGTGCCAGCAGCGAGTTCCCGGACAGGCCCCATGACTACACCTTC. Translated: CASSEFPDRPHDYTF.

V and J are TRBV2 and TRBJ1-2; no clear D gene. The CDR3 has 14 residues. V gave up 2 bases and J gave up 4 bases, with 11 bases separating them. The V gene's germline CDR1 is SNHLY and CDR2 FYNNEI. Here the CDR3 reads CASSEKTGSYGYTF. The CDR3 bases are TGTGCCAGCAGTGAAAAGACGGGATCCTATGGCTACACCTTC.

V usage is TRBV18 and J usage is TRBJ1-2; 10 nucleotides line up with TRBD1. The V gene's germline CDR1 is KGHSH and CDR2 LQKENI. V gave up 3 bases and J gave up 2 bases; unmatched junction bases: 6. The CDR3 contains 16 residues. Here the CDR3 reads CASSPRRQGANYGYTF. The DNA of the CDR3 is TGTGCCAGCTCACCCCGCAGACAGGGGGCAAACTATGGCTACACCTTC.

This sequence joins TRBV4-1 and TRBJ2-2; 12 bases match TRBD2. Germline V gene data show CDR1 as MGHRA and CDR2 as YSYEKL. The V and J ends lost 2 bases and 6 bases, in that order; junction bases with no gene match: 13. This CDR3 is 19 amino acids long. In DNA form, the CDR3 reads TGCGCCAGCAGCCAATGGGGCCTAGCGGGGGGGCCGGTCTCCGGGGAGCTGTTTTTT. Its protein product is CASSQWGLAGGPVSGELFF.

This clone showed up just a few times. The rearrangement uses TRBV28 and TRBJ2-7; D is perhaps TRBD1 (6 bases). CDR3 length: 14 amino acids. V lost 2 bases to trimming and J lost 2 bases, with 10 bases between them. Germline CDR1 reads MDHEN; CDR2 reads SYDVKM. The CDR3 sequence is CASSLKGTPYEQYF. CDR3 DNA: TGTGCCAGCAGTTTAAAGGGGACACCCTACGAGCAGTACTTC.

The CDR3 DNA reads TGTGCCAGCAGCTCGAGGATCGGACAGGGGCAAGATACGCAGTATTTT. Encoded protein: CASSSRIGQGQDTQYF. The rearrangement joins TRBV7-3 to TRBJ2-3; 9 nucleotides match TRBD1. The CDR3 consists of 16 residues. With 4 bases clipped from V and 5 bases from J, the junction kept 10 bases outside the gene matches. The V gene's germline CDR1 is SGHTA and CDR2 FQGTGA.

The genes are TRBV27 and TRBJ1-2, with D perhaps matching TRBD1 (5 bases). Germline values: CDR1 MNHEY, CDR2 SMNVEV (reference sequence). V was shortened by 5 bases and J by 4 bases, with 14 bases between the two germline ends. This CDR3 comprises 14 residues. CDR3 nucleotide sequence: TGTGCCAGCAGTCCGTCAGGGCTTAGCTATGGCTACACCTTC. Protein product: CASSPSGLSYGYTF.

This clone was observed a few times. The V call is TRBV30, the J call TRBJ1-1, with TRBD1 as a possible D gene (5 bases). Germline V gene lookup returns CDR1 GTSNPN and CDR2 SVGIG (reference sequence). The ends were cut back, 2 bases at V and 0 bases at J, with 13 bases in the middle. CDR3 length: 15 amino acids. CDR3 DNA sequence: TGTGCCTGGAGTAGGGGATTGATCGTGAACACTGAAGCTTTCTTT. Its protein is CAWSRGLIVNTEAFF.

The V and J genes are TRBV7-3 and TRBJ2-7; TRBD2 aligns across 10 bases. Germline V lookup: CDR1 SGHTA, CDR2 FQGTGA. The ends lost 5 bases at V and 2 bases at J; junction bases unmatched: 6. CDR3 size: 15 residues. CDR3 amino acids: CASSKGGTSAYEQYF. For the CDR3, the DNA is TGTGCCAGCAGCAAGGGGGGGACTAGCGCCTACGAGCAGTACTTC. Variable domain in full (rest from reference TRBV7-3 and TRBJ2-7): GAGVSQTPSNKVTEKGKYVELRCDPISGHTALYWYRQSLGQGPEFLIYFQGTGAADDSGLPNDRFFAVRPEGSVSTLKIQRTERGDSAVYLCASSKGGTSAYEQYFGPGTRLTVT.

The chain links TRBV25-1 to TRBJ1-1, with 10 positions matching TRBD1. The germline V gene encodes CDR1 MGHDK and CDR2 SYGVNS. The trim removed 5 bases at V and 2 bases at J, leaving 5 bases unmatched. CDR3 length: 15 residues. CDR3 amino acids: CASSRQGAGNTEAFF. The DNA of the CDR3 is TGTGCCAGCAGTCGACAGGGGGCGGGAAACACTGAAGCTTTCTTT.

This chain joins TRBV25-1 and TRBJ2-5; D call uncertain. The J call may be mistaken, given a closer DNA end match to TRBJ2-7. The germline gives CDR1 MGHDK, CDR2 SYGVNS. The CDR3 totals 11 residues. The CDR3 bases are TGTGCCAGCAGTGAATCCTACGAGCAGTACTTC. It specifies CASSESYEQYF.

The chain couples TRBV6-1 to TRBJ2-5, with D hard to call. Trimming took 3 bases from V and 5 from J, leaving 10 bases between them. Germline V gives CDR1 MNHNS, CDR2 SASEGT. The CDR3 is 13 residues long. Here the CDR3 DNA reads TGTGCCAGCAGTGAGTCCGGTGTGGAGACCCAGTACTTC. Amino acids: CASSESGVETQYF.

The CDR3 coding sequence is TGTGCCAGCAGCGGGAGGGGTTTGAAAATCACTGAAGCTTTCTTT. Translation gives CASSGRGLKITEAFF. The V and J genes are TRBV27 and TRBJ1-1, with TRBD1 as a possible D gene (5 bases). Trimming stripped 6 bases from V and 4 bases from J, with 18 bases between. The CDR3 contains 15 residues. CDR1 is MNHEY and CDR2 is SMNVEV in the germline V gene (reference sequence).

In this sample, this clone turned up once. The chain carries TRBV2 and TRBJ1-1; unclear D gene. V was trimmed by 2 bases and J by 3 bases, leaving 10 bases between them. The CDR3 contains 14 residues. From germline, CDR1 is SNHLY and CDR2 FYNNEI. The CDR3 nucleotides read TGTGCCAGCAGTGAACCGCGGGAAGACACTGAAGCTTTCTTT. Translated: CASSEPREDTEAFF.

V is TRBV11-2 and J is TRBJ2-7, with D possibly being TRBD2 (6 bases). The CDR3 runs to 15 residues. Trimming took off 6 bases at V and 4 bases at J, with 19 bases between the two ends. CDR1 is SGHAT and CDR2 is FQNNGV in the germline V gene. The DNA for the CDR3 is TGTGCCAGCAGTTTCTTTGGGACTCATCAATACGAGCAGTACTTC. Translation gives CASSFFGTHQYEQYF.

The rearrangement uses TRBV5-1 and TRBJ1-4; D is ambiguous. Deletions cut 0 bases from V and 8 bases from J, with 11 bases between. In germline, CDR1 is SGHRS, CDR2 YFSETQ. CDR3 length: 14 residues. CDR3: CASSLGGWEEKLFF. Here the CDR3 DNA reads TGCGCCAGCAGCTTGGGCGGGTGGGAAGAAAAACTGTTTTTT.

This chain links TRBV30 with TRBJ1-2; tentatively, D is TRBD1 (5 bases). The germline CDR1 and CDR2 sequences are GTSNPN and SVGIG (reference sequence). The CDR3 extends over 12 amino acids. V was trimmed by 2 bases and J by 8 bases, leaving 12 bases between them. The CDR3 is CAWSTTGPGYTF. DNA for the CDR3: TGTGCCTGGAGTACAACAGGACCCGGCTACACCTTC.

The chain combines TRBV4-3 with TRBJ1-6, with a weak D call TRBD1 (5 bases). Germline V lookup: CDR1 LGHNA, CDR2 YSLEER. Trimming took 3 bases from V and 6 from J, leaving 18 bases between them. The CDR3 has 17 residues. CDR3 amino acids: CASSQSVQGPVNSPLHF. CDR3 nucleotides: TGCGCCAGCAGCCAGAGTGTTCAGGGCCCCGTTAATTCACCCCTCCACTTT.

The chain uses TRBV4-2 and TRBJ2-3; 9 bases map to TRBD1. V was clipped by 0 bases and J by 5 bases; unmatched bases: 6. The CDR3 has 16 amino acids. CDR1 LGHNA and CDR2 YNFKEQ come from the germline V gene. This CDR3 reads CASSQEDRGGVDTQYF. CDR3 sequence (DNA): TGTGCCAGCAGCCAAGAAGACAGGGGGGGGGTAGATACGCAGTATTTT.